Here is one T cell receptor beta chain with its context. Generated by immunoSEQ multiplex PCR, the TCRdb table keeps only in-frame clones and is missing some. The repertoire holds about 59,000 clones, with around 90% as singletons. This entry comes from a study of T cell changes during pregnancy in multiple sclerosis. Germline V CDR1 and CDR2: SNHLY, FYNNEI. V gave up 7 bases and J gave up 7 bases; unmatched junction bases: 9. This CDR3 is built from 15 residues. The rearrangement links TRBV2 to TRBJ1-6; 8 bases fit TRBD1. Sequences were derived from peripheral blood, sampled in the second trimester of pregnancy. The sequence was collected from a female donor with multiple sclerosis, enrolled in a pregnancy study. In DNA, the CDR3 is TGTGCCAGCAAGTTGTTCGGACAGGGAAATTCACCCCTCCACTTT. It codes for CASKLFGQGNSPLHF.